The next 21 T cell receptor beta chains were all read from a single sample in a study of T cells in Graves' hyperthyroidism and ophthalmopathy. RNA transcripts were the template for amplifying TCR beta CDR3 regions. HTBI primers were used for first-round RT-PCR of the TCR CDR3. TCRdb reprocessed the multiplex PCR reads via MiXCR and lists one record per CDR3 protein. The sample lists 600,000 or so distinct CDR3 sequences; around 14% were seen once. The sequenced sample was blood. These receptors were taken from a woman younger than 30 with Graves' ophthalmopathy.

This clonotype was detected only a few times. The DNA of the CDR3 is TGTGCCACCAGTGATTTCCCCGGGACAGAGCAGTACTTC. This codes for CATSDFPGTEQYF. This rearrangement joins TRBV24-1 to TRBJ2-7; maybe TRBD1 (6 bases). Germline V lookup: CDR1 KGHDR, CDR2 SFDVKD. The CDR3 sequence is 13 residues long. V was cut by 1 base and J by 7 bases, with 10 bases left in between.

This clonotype has only a few counts. V and J are TRBV6-1 and TRBJ2-1; 10 bases are shared with TRBD2. The CDR3 spans 17 residues. Losses at the gene ends were 6 bases for V and 4 bases for J; bases not matched to a gene: 12. Germline V lookup: CDR1 MNHNS, CDR2 SASEGT. This chain's CDR3 is CASSGGALAGTYNEQFF. CDR3 nucleotides: TGTGCCAGCAGCGGAGGGGCACTAGCGGGGACGTACAATGAGCAGTTCTTC.

This clonotype was picked up a small number of times. The chain has TRBV9 and TRBJ2-1, with TRBD2 as a possible D gene (6 bases). This CDR3 has 14 residues. The ends were cut back, 4 bases at V and 8 bases at J, with 16 bases in the middle. The germline CDR1 and CDR2 sequences are SGDLS and YYNGEE. In DNA, the CDR3 is TGTGCCAGCAGCACCCGACTAGTTTTCGATGAGCAGTTCTTC. This codes for CASSTRLVFDEQFF. The full variable domain, completed using reference TRBV9 and TRBJ2-1, is DSGVTQTPKHLITATGQRVTLRCSPRSGDLSVYWYQQSLDQGLQFLIQYYNGEERAKGNILERFSAQQFPDLHSELNLSSLELGDSALYFCASSTRLVFDEQFFGPGTRLTVL.

In this sample, this clonotype turned up many times. The chain recombines TRBV13 with TRBJ2-1; either TRBD1 or TRBD2 may supply D (6 bases each). Trimming removed 5 bases at V and 7 bases at J, with 21 bases between. The germline gives CDR1 PRHDT, CDR2 FYEKMQ (reference sequence). The CDR3 extends over 16 amino acids. CDR3 region: CASSPRLGVGGNEQFF. For the CDR3, the DNA is TGTGCCAGCAGCCCGCGACTAGGGGTAGGGGGAAATGAGCAGTTCTTC.

Ten or more counts support this clonotype. This chain connects TRBV20-1 to TRBJ2-7; 9 nucleotides line up with TRBD2. V lost 3 bases, J lost 1 base, and 1 base stayed unmatched. The CDR3 is 13 residues long. Germline assignment: CDR1 DFQATT and CDR2 SNEGSKA (reference sequence). The CDR3 spells CSASAGGSYEQYF. In DNA, the CDR3 is TGCAGTGCTAGCGCGGGAGGGTCCTACGAGCAGTACTTC.

In the case of this clonotype: The CDR3 does not end in the conserved phenylalanine or tryptophan, so this is likely a read error. This sequence joins TRBV19 and TRBJ2-7; 8 bases align to TRBD1. CDR3 length: 16 amino acids. The junction had 10 bases not matched to a gene; V was cut back by 3 bases and J by 3 bases. Germline CDR1 is LNHDA and CDR2 is SQIVND (reference sequence). The CDR3 reads CASSMEPGQAVYEQYL. DNA of the CDR3: TGTGCCAGTAGTATGGAACCGGGACAGGCAGTCTACGAGCAGTACCTC.

This clonotype showed up many times. The genes are TRBV5-6 and TRBJ2-3; no definite D call. The germline CDR1 and CDR2 sequences are SGHDT and YYEEEE. This CDR3 has 14 amino acids. V shed 4 bases and J shed 1 base, with 10 bases lying between them. The CDR3 is CASSLRMGTDTQYF. The CDR3 region has the DNA TGTGCCAGCAGCCTCCGAATGGGCACAGATACGCAGTATTTT.

This clonotype was observed many times. V usage is TRBV6-1 and J usage is TRBJ2-5; D might be TRBD1 (5 bases). Germline CDR1 and CDR2: MNHNS and SASEGT. The CDR3 runs 15 residues. The V and J ends lost 4 bases and 4 bases respectively, with 16 bases between them. In DNA, the CDR3 is TGTGCCAGCAGTGCGTACCCCAGGGAAGGAGAGACCCAGTACTTC. Encoded protein: CASSAYPREGETQYF.

This clonotype was seen more than once but under ten times. The CDR3 region has the DNA TGCAGCGCCCATAGTGGGGGAAACTCCTACGAGCAGTACTTC. Translation gives CSAHSGGNSYEQYF. The chain is built from TRBV29-1 and TRBJ2-7; perhaps D is TRBD1 or TRBD2 (5 bases each). Trimming took off 7 bases at V and 0 bases at J, with 16 bases between the two ends. Per germline, CDR1 SQVTM and CDR2 ANQGSEA. The CDR3 extends over 14 amino acids.

Ten or more counts support this clonotype. The chain combines TRBV6-2 or TRBV6-3 with TRBJ2-1; 9 nucleotides line up with TRBD2. CDR1 and CDR2 (germline): MNHEY, SVGEGT. J lost 6 bases, V lost 2 bases, and 5 bases had no gene match. The CDR3 consists of 15 residues. This chain's CDR3 is CASSYNLAGTNEQFF. The CDR3, as DNA: TGTGCCAGCAGTTACAATCTAGCGGGAACCAATGAGCAGTTCTTC.

V gene TRBV28 combines with J gene TRBJ2-7, with 9 bases aligning to TRBD1. This CDR3 has 17 amino acids. Germline loops: CDR1 MDHEN, CDR2 SYDVKM. Trimming removed 3 bases from V and 2 bases from J; junction bases left unmatched: 11. The CDR3 region is CASSFSPRDRAPYEQYF. The CDR3 coding sequence is TGTGCCAGCAGTTTTTCCCCCCGGGACAGGGCCCCCTACGAGCAGTACTTC.

This clonotype has at least ten counts. This rearrangement joins TRBV6-2 or TRBV6-3 to TRBJ1-5; TRBD1 is a possible D gene (5 bases). Germline V lookup: CDR1 MNHEY, CDR2 SVGEGT. The CDR3 totals 16 residues. Between the trimmed V and J ends, which lost 0 bases and 0 bases, there was a span of 9 bases. CDR3 DNA: TGTGCCAGCAGTTACTCCTGGGGGTATAGCAATCAGCCCCAGCATTTT. It is translated as CASSYSWGYSNQPQHF.

Ten or more counts support this clonotype. The chain links TRBV6-1 to TRBJ2-5, with TRBD1 identical over 8 bases. The trim removed 7 bases at V and 7 bases at J, leaving 8 bases unmatched. Germline CDR1 and CDR2: MNHNS and SASEGT. CDR3 length equals 13 residues. CDR3 DNA: TGTGCCAGCACCCCGATAGACAGGGGGACCCAGTACTTC. Residues: CASTPIDRGTQYF.

The rearrangement uses TRBV19 and TRBJ2-1, with D possibly called TRBD1 or TRBD2 (7 bases each). The germline V and J ends were trimmed by 2 bases and 7 bases, with 15 bases remaining between them. The CDR3 sequence is 15 residues long. The germline CDR1 and CDR2 sequences are LNHDA and SQIVND (reference sequence). The CDR3 is CASSILQGRGNEQFF. The CDR3 nucleotides are TGTGCCAGTAGTATATTACAGGGGCGGGGGAATGAGCAGTTCTTC.

V is TRBV10-3 and J is TRBJ2-7; a weak D match, TRBD1 (5 bases). Germline V gene data show CDR1 as ENHRY and CDR2 as SYGVKD. The V gene lost 2 bases and the J gene lost 2 bases, with 13 bases spanning the gap. This CDR3 has 15 amino acids. CDR3 sequence: CAISEGMGLTYEQYF. The CDR3 nucleotides read TGTGCCATCAGTGAGGGGATGGGGCTCACCTACGAGCAGTACTTC.

The rearrangement links TRBV27 to TRBJ1-2, with a weak D call TRBD1 (6 bases). Germline assignment: CDR1 MNHEY and CDR2 SMNVEV (reference sequence). The CDR3 runs 15 residues. V was pared by 6 bases and J by 7 bases, with 21 bases between. The CDR3 is CASSLDSTGLGGYTF. The CDR3 DNA is TGTGCCAGCAGCTTAGATTCAACAGGGTTGGGTGGCTACACCTTC.

At least ten counts were recorded for this clonotype. The V gene is TRBV7-2, the J gene TRBJ1-1; D may be TRBD1 (6 bases). Germline assignment: CDR1 SGHTA and CDR2 FQGNSA. Trimming took 2 bases from V and 1 from J, leaving 14 bases between them. The CDR3 loop spans 16 amino acids. Here the CDR3 reads CASSLWRGARNTEAFF. The CDR3 nucleotides read TGTGCCAGCAGCTTATGGAGGGGGGCCCGGAACACTGAAGCTTTCTTT.

The sample holds many counts of this clonotype. The CDR3 coding sequence is TGTGCCAGCAGCTTAAACCCCCCCACCAGACTAGGGGGCACAGATACGCAGTATTTT. The encoded protein is CASSLNPPTRLGGTDTQYF. V is TRBV7-3 and J is TRBJ2-3, with D tentatively TRBD2 (6 bases). CDR1 and CDR2 from the germline V gene are SGHTA and FQGTGA. This CDR3 has 19 amino acids. V was shortened by 1 base and J by 1 base, with 21 bases between the two germline ends.

This clonotype was observed at least ten times. This chain connects TRBV3-2 to TRBJ1-1; the table calls TRBD1, which could not be checked here. TRBV3-2 is a pseudogene locus. The CDR3 spans 14 residues. The CDR3 bases are TGTGCCAGCAGCCAAACAGGGGGCTCCACTGAAGCTTTCTTT. Its protein is CASSQTGGSTEAFF.

In this sample, this clonotype turned up many times. This chain links TRBV13 with TRBJ2-7, with 10 bases that match TRBD1. Trimming removed 4 bases from V and 5 bases from J; junction bases left unmatched: 5. This CDR3 is built from 14 residues. Germline CDR1 PRHDT, CDR2 FYEKMQ (reference sequence). For the CDR3, the DNA is TGTGCCAGCAGCTCGGGACAGGGGAGAAACGAGCAGTACTTC. This translates into CASSSGQGRNEQYF.

Written as DNA, the CDR3 is TGCAGTGCTAGACCCGGGACTAGCGGGAGTGCGAACACCGGGGAGCTGTTTTTT. Translating it yields CSARPGTSGSANTGELFF. This chain connects TRBV20-1 to TRBJ2-2; 14 bases line up with TRBD2. CDR1 is DFQATT and CDR2 is SNEGSKA in the germline V gene (reference sequence). The CDR3 runs to 18 residues. V trimming: 2 bases; J trimming: 0 bases; junction bases outside the gene matches: 5.